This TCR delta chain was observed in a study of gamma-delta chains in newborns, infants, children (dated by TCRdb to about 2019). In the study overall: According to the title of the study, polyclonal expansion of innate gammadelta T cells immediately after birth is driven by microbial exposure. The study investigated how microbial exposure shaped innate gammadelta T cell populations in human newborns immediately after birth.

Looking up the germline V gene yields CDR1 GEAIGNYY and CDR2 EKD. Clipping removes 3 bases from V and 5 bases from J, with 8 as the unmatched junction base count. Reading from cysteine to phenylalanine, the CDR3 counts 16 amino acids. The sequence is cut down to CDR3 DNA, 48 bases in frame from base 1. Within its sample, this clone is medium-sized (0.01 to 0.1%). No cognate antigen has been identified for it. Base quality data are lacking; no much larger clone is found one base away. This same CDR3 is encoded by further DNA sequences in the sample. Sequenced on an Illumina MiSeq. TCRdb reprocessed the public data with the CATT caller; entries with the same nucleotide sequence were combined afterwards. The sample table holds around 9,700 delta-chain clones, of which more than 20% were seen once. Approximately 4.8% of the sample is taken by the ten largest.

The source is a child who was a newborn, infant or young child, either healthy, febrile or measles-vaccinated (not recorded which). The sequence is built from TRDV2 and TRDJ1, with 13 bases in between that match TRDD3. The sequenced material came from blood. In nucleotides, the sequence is TGTGCCTGTGACTCCTTACTGGGGGATACGCGAGATAAACTCATCTTT. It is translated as CACDSLLGDTRDKLIF.